These 25 T cell receptor beta chains originate from one sample sequenced in a study of T cell repertoires in cytomegalovirus infection (dated by TCRdb to the late 2010s). The intended sense of this specimen's treatment or condition label: in vitro stimulation with specific CMV peptide epitopes to enrich CMV-specific T cells. TCRdb shows the sequencer as Illumina HiSeq 1500. TCRdb ran its own pipeline on the public reads, namely fastp trimming at Q25 and MiXCR clone calling, and kept in-frame beta chains. One record per CDR3 amino acid sequence lists the most common genes and DNA. This sample is represented by hundreds of thousands of distinct CDR3 sequences; roughly a third of them were singletons. 18% of the sample is in the top ten clones. What these receptors recognize is not known. Sequencing was performed on cultured PBMCs, taken from culture after CMV antigen stimulation. The receptors originated from a human donor in good health (CMV status not recorded). Some clones in this sample may be carry-over from other donors' samples.

This clonotype was observed at least ten times. The gene calls are TRBV7-2 and TRBJ2-3, with D tentatively TRBD2 (5 bases). CDR1 is SGHTA, CDR2 FQGNSA, per germline. This CDR3 is 16 amino acids long. The V gene lost 0 bases and the J gene lost 3 bases, with 13 bases spanning the gap. CDR3 sequence (DNA): TGTGCCAGCAGCTTAGCAGCTAGCTGGGTTACAGATACGCAGTATTTT. Protein sequence: CASSLAASWVTDTQYF.

This clonotype was observed a handful of times. This chain links TRBV18 with TRBJ2-3; D not resolved. CDR3 length equals 16 residues. Germline V CDR1 and CDR2: KGHSH, LQKENI. V lost 0 bases to trimming and J lost 1 base, with 11 bases between them. CDR3 sequence: CASSPPTASGTDTQYF. In DNA form, the CDR3 reads TGTGCCAGCTCACCACCGACGGCTTCAGGCACAGATACGCAGTATTTT. The variable domain in full, completed from reference TRBV18 and TRBJ2-3, reads NAGVMQNPRHLVRRRGQEARLRCSPMKGHSHVYWYRQLPEEGLKFMVYLQKENIIDESGMPKERFSAEFPKEGPSILRIQQVVRGDSAAYFCASSPPTASGTDTQYFGPGTRLTVL.

This rearrangement joins TRBV7-6 to TRBJ2-7; 12 positions agree with TRBD2. Germline CDR1 reads SGHVS; CDR2 reads FNYEAQ. V trimming: 2 bases; J trimming: 2 bases; junction bases outside the gene matches: 13. The length of the CDR3 is 19 residues. CDR3 protein: CASSLSPLAGGPEPYEQYF. The CDR3 nucleotides are TGTGCCAGCAGCTTATCCCCGCTAGCGGGGGGGCCGGAACCCTACGAGCAGTACTTC.

The CDR3 region is CASSLDLLSRDEFF. For the CDR3, the DNA is TGTGCCAGCAGCTTAGATCTACTAAGCCGGGATGAGTTCTTC. The gene calls are TRBV11-2 and TRBJ2-1; maybe TRBD2 (5 bases). The CDR3 is made up of 14 amino acids. The germline gives CDR1 SGHAT, CDR2 FQNNGV. Trimming cost V 0 bases and J 14 bases, with 17 bases left between them. Complete variable domain (other parts from reference TRBV11-2 and TRBJ2-1): EAGVAQSPRYKIIEKRQSVAFWCNPISGHATLYWYQQILGQGPKLLIQFQNNGVVDDSQLPKDRFSAERLKGVDSTLKIQPAKLEDSAVYLCASSLDLLSRDEFFGPGTRLTVL.

The genes are TRBV9 and TRBJ2-7; D is ambiguous. Germline V gene data show CDR1 as SGDLS and CDR2 as YYNGEE. The CDR3 has 14 residues. V was trimmed by 0 bases and J by 5 bases, leaving 12 bases between them. CDR3: CASSVGLGKDEQYF. The CDR3 bases are TGTGCCAGCAGCGTAGGGCTGGGGAAAGACGAGCAGTACTTC. The variable domain in full, with the rest retrieved from reference TRBV9 and TRBJ2-7, is DSGVTQTPKHLITATGQRVTLRCSPRSGDLSVYWYQQSLDQGLQFLIQYYNGEERAKGNILERFSAQQFPDLHSELNLSSLELGDSALYFCASSVGLGKDEQYFGPGTRLTVT.

This clonotype was counted only a few times. This chain joins TRBV28 and TRBJ2-3; a weak D match, TRBD2 (5 bases). The CDR3 has 13 amino acids. V was cut by 3 bases and J by 6 bases, with 10 bases left in between. Per germline, CDR1 MDHEN and CDR2 SYDVKM. CDR3 amino acids: CASSFRWEDTQYF. The CDR3 nucleotides read TGTGCCAGCAGTTTCAGGTGGGAGGATACGCAGTATTTT.

This chain links TRBV6-6 with TRBJ2-5, with D unclear. V was pared by 3 bases and J by 5 bases, with 13 bases between. The CDR3 totals 14 residues. Germline V lookup: CDR1 MNHNY, CDR2 SVGAGI (reference sequence). The CDR3 loop reads CASSYRRPGETQYF. The CDR3 DNA reads as TGTGCCAGCAGTTATAGGCGGCCCGGGGAGACCCAGTACTTC.

This clonotype was seen a handful of times. V is TRBV7-9 and J is TRBJ2-5, with D possibly called TRBD1 or TRBD2 (5 bases each). From germline, CDR1 is SEHNR and CDR2 FQNEAQ (reference sequence). V lost 7 bases and J 1 base, leaving 10 bases between the germline ends. The CDR3 has 13 amino acids. The CDR3 loop reads CASTRGSQETQYF. The CDR3 bases are TGTGCCAGCACCCGGGGCAGCCAAGAGACCCAGTACTTC.

This clonotype turned up a few times. The chain joins TRBV6-1 to TRBJ1-1; no clear D gene. The CDR3 sequence is 13 residues long. V was cut by 6 bases and J by 0 bases, with 8 bases left in between. Germline V CDR1 and CDR2: MNHNS, SASEGT. The CDR3 DNA reads TGTGCCAGCAGGAAATTCATGAACACTGAAGCTTTCTTT. Its protein is CASRKFMNTEAFF.

The J gene is TRBJ2-5, the V gene TRBV20-1; weak D call: TRBD2 (6 bases). V lost 3 bases and J lost 2, with 10 bases in between. The V gene's germline CDR1 is DFQATT and CDR2 SNEGSKA (reference sequence). This CDR3 spans 13 amino acids. DNA of the CDR3: TGCAGTGCTAGCTCACGGGGGCAAGAGACCCAGTACTTC. Translated, it gives CSASSRGQETQYF.

This chain uses TRBV6-1 with TRBJ2-1; 7 bases align to TRBD1. The CDR3 runs 17 residues. CDR1 and CDR2 (germline): MNHNS, SASEGT. The junction had 13 bases not matched to a gene; V was cut back by 0 bases and J by 8 bases. CDR3 sequence: CASSEASTGAASDEQFF. For the CDR3, the DNA is TGTGCCAGCAGTGAAGCTTCAACAGGGGCAGCAAGCGATGAGCAGTTCTTC.

The chain carries TRBV7-2 and TRBJ2-3, with D perhaps TRBD2 (5 bases). This CDR3 contains 14 residues. Germline CDR1 SGHTA, CDR2 FQGNSA. V was clipped by 5 bases and J by 2 bases, with 11 bases between them. Here the CDR3 DNA reads TGTGCCAGCAGCCCTACGCGGGTCACAGATACGCAGTATTTT. It yields the protein CASSPTRVTDTQYF.

Ten or more counts support this clonotype. This chain uses TRBV7-2 with TRBJ1-3; D unresolved. CDR1 is SGHTA, CDR2 FQGNSA, per germline. The CDR3 runs to 17 residues. The V end lost 6 bases, the J end lost 3 bases, and 21 bases lay between the germline ends. As DNA, the CDR3 is TGTGCCAGCAGATTACTGGGAACTCTTCCTAGTGGAAACACCATATATTTT. Translation gives CASRLLGTLPSGNTIYF.

The chain uses TRBV10-3 and TRBJ1-5; D gene ambiguous. CDR1 is ENHRY and CDR2 is SYGVKD in the germline V gene. Trimming removed 4 bases from V and 6 bases from J, with 16 bases in between. The CDR3 spans 15 residues. CDR3 sequence (DNA): TGTGCCATCAGTGCCCAGATGGGGATGAGTCAGCCCCAGCATTTT. Translated: CAISAQMGMSQPQHF.

In this sample, this clonotype turned up a few times. This chain uses TRBV12-3 or TRBV12-4 with TRBJ2-7; 7 bases are a match to TRBD2. Trimming removed 6 bases from V and 6 bases from J; junction bases left unmatched: 5. This CDR3 has 12 residues. The CDR3 DNA reads as TGTGCCAGCAGCTCGGGAGGCCCCGAGCAGTACTTC. This codes for CASSSGGPEQYF.

This chain connects TRBV19 to TRBJ1-4; D ambiguous. The CDR3 contains 12 residues. CDR1 is LNHDA and CDR2 is SQIVND in the germline V gene (reference sequence). Trimming cost V 5 bases and J 5 bases, with 6 bases left between them. In DNA, the CDR3 is TGTGCCAGTAGTGACAAGAATGAAAAACTGTTTTTT. Translation: CASSDKNEKLFF.

This chain links TRBV13 with TRBJ2-1, with 13 bases identical to TRBD2. After removal of 0 bases from V and 5 bases from J, the junction contained 19 bases not matched to a gene. Germline CDR1 is PRHDT and CDR2 is FYEKMQ (reference sequence). The CDR3 has 22 residues. In DNA, the CDR3 is TGTGCCAGCAGCTTAGGCCGTAAAGCCGGGACTAGCGGGACGCGACAACACAATGAGCAGTTCTTC. Translation gives CASSLGRKAGTSGTRQHNEQFF.

The CDR3 loop is CASSLFLAGDTDTQYF. The CDR3, as DNA: TGTGCCAGCAGCTTGTTCCTAGCGGGAGATACAGATACGCAGTATTTT. The gene calls are TRBV5-4 and TRBJ2-3, with 10 nucleotides matching TRBD2. The germline gives CDR1 SGHNT, CDR2 YYREEE (reference sequence). V lost 1 base, J lost 3 bases, and 5 bases stayed unmatched. The CDR3 covers 16 residues.

This clonotype came up a few times. The chain has TRBV7-9 and TRBJ2-5; TRBD2 matches 8 bases. V trimming: 2 bases; J trimming: 2 bases; junction bases outside the gene matches: 7. Germline V lookup: CDR1 SEHNR, CDR2 FQNEAQ (reference sequence). The CDR3 is 16 residues long. CDR3 loop: CASSLYGGGQQETQYF. In DNA, the CDR3 is TGTGCCAGCAGCTTATACGGGGGGGGTCAGCAAGAGACCCAGTACTTC.

This clonotype has a handful of counts. The chain recombines TRBV6-2 or TRBV6-3 with TRBJ1-2, with a tentative D call TRBD1 (6 bases). V was shortened by 4 bases and J by 4 bases, with 16 bases between the two germline ends. Germline-derived CDR1 and CDR2 are MNHEY and SVGEGT. This CDR3 has 15 amino acids. The DNA of the CDR3 is TGTGCCAGCAGTTCGGCGGGGGCGTCCATCTATGGCTACACCTTC. Translating it yields CASSSAGASIYGYTF.

This clonotype has more than one count but fewer than ten. The chain has TRBV7-9 and TRBJ1-6; TRBD1 might be the D (6 bases). Trimming removed 1 base at V and 5 bases at J, with 12 bases between. The germline V gene has CDR1 SEHNR and CDR2 FQNEAQ (reference sequence). CDR3 length equals 16 residues. Here the CDR3 reads CASSLDVGANNSPLHF. The DNA for the CDR3 is TGTGCCAGCAGCTTAGACGTGGGGGCCAATAATTCACCCCTCCACTTT.

The chain is built from TRBV7-2 and TRBJ2-2; 9 nucleotides align to TRBD2. Trimming took 5 bases from V and 7 from J; bases not matched to a gene: 8. The CDR3 sequence is 15 residues long. CDR1 is SGHTA, CDR2 FQGNSA, per germline. The DNA for the CDR3 is TGTGCCAGCAGCGCCCGCGGGGGGGCGGGCGGGGAGCTGTTTTTT. It yields the protein CASSARGGAGGELFF.

This clonotype has only a few counts. The rearrangement uses TRBV7-8 and TRBJ2-1; TRBD2 is a possible D gene (5 bases). Looked up from germline, CDR1 is SGHVS and CDR2 is FQNEAQ. Trimming removed 5 bases from V and 7 bases from J, with 15 bases in between. This CDR3 region has 14 residues. In nucleotides, the CDR3 is TGTGCCAGCAGCCCTAGGAGGAGTGCTAATGAGCAGTTCTTC. As protein: CASSPRRSANEQFF.

The V and J genes are TRBV5-1 and TRBJ1-2; D is ambiguous. The CDR3 is made up of 13 amino acids. Germline CDR1 is SGHRS and CDR2 is YFSETQ. V was clipped by 3 bases and J by 4 bases, with 10 bases between them. This CDR3 is CASSSSRTYGYTF. The CDR3 region has the DNA TGCGCCAGCAGCTCCTCACGGACCTATGGCTACACCTTC.

This clonotype was recorded a few times. This chain uses TRBV2 with TRBJ2-7; D gene unclear. Trimming took off 6 bases at V and 4 bases at J, with 10 bases between the two ends. Germline V gene data show CDR1 as SNHLY and CDR2 as FYNNEI. This CDR3 spans 12 amino acids. The CDR3 spells CASRVDGYEQYF. The DNA for the CDR3 is TGTGCCAGCAGGGTTGACGGGTACGAGCAGTACTTC.